This T cell receptor (beta chain) was sequenced in a study of Graves' ophthalmopathy and Graves' hyperthyroidism (dated by TCRdb to between 2017 and 2018). Context from the whole study: Stable hyperthyroidism was defined as no progression to ophthalmopathy within 18 months of follow-up. To explore V-J signatures that separate ophthalmopathy from hyperthyroidism, a discovery set of around 97 patients was enrolled, consisting of fewer than 45 with ophthalmopathy and approximately 57 with stable hyperthyroidism. In total, some 140 blood samples were TCR-sequenced: under 45 ophthalmopathy, some 75 hyperthyroidism and approximately 17 hyperthyroidism-to-ophthalmopathy patients. TCR beta repertoire signatures were used to distinguish Graves' ophthalmopathy from Graves' hyperthyroidism and to predict progression to ophthalmopathy. T-cell repertoires of thyroid tissue and blood were compared in a handful of hyperthyroidism patients. An independent validation cohort was composed of about 20 hyperthyroidism patients and around 16 patients who later progressed from hyperthyroidism to ophthalmopathy. Following sample collection, hyperthyroidism patients were given methimazole at a starting dose of 30 mg daily, and ophthalmopathy patients were given high-dose intravenous methylprednisolone.

TCR beta CDR3 regions were amplified from RNA transcripts for repertoire sequencing. A first-round RT-PCR used HTBI primers with the Qiagen OneStep RT-PCR kit, followed by a second-round multiplex PCR, size selection and purification. Libraries were sequenced on an Illumina HiSeq2000 using paired-end 100 bp reads. The source study handled its data this way. Reads were processed with SOAPnuke, discarding reads with adapters, uncalled bases, mean Phred below 15, or no exact constant-primer or identifier match. COPE v1.2.5 was used to merge high-quality paired reads. Clonotypes were defined as unique nucleotide sequences and were aligned to IMGT TRB V, D and J references using MiTCR v1.1. Only V-J combinations with frequency above 0.0001 were analysed, covering around 99% of repertoires. A TCR clonal expansion and chaos score per V-J combination was defined as the ratio of F50 clonal expansion to chaos observed in the TCRdist matrix. Welch's t-statistics and random forest were used to reduce the features to 10 to 15 V-J combinations, which were then used as input to a naive Bayes classifier. The Morisita-Horn index was used to measure how similar the thyroid and blood repertoires were. The public sequencing data were trimmed at Q25 with fastp and processed into clonotypes with MiXCR by TCRdb, which kept only in-frame beta chains. Each entry is one CDR3 protein sequence, shown with its most common DNA and genes. None of the V and J calls come from the authors' own analysis; TCRdb made them. Within this sample are 560,000 or so distinct CDR3 sequences, with under 45% of them counted one time only. The ten largest account for approximately 4.1% of the sample.

This clonotype was seen a few times. Its antigen has not been determined. Per-nucleotide qualities are absent, and no much larger clonotype sits a single base away. Reading the germline V gene (reference sequence) gives CDR1 DFQATT and CDR2 SNEGSKA. V loses 2 bases at its end and J loses 1 base; junction bases beyond the gene matches: 3. The CDR3 spans 14 residues, from the cysteine through the phenylalanine. Of all the DNA, just the CDR3 is kept, 42 bases in frame from base 1. Hyperthyroidism patients were newly diagnosed, were aged 18 to 65 years, and had a disease duration under 2 months. Patients with other autoimmune diseases, uncontrolled infections, pregnancy or lactation were excluded. Diagnosis was based on clinical symptoms, serum thyroxine, TRAb, thyroid ultrasound and orbital computed tomography. Total RNA was extracted with Trizol reagent and quality-checked on an Agilent 2100 Bioanalyzer.

Findings and caveats that apply to the study as a whole: In cross-validation, the 13-signature model distinguished ophthalmopathy from stable hyperthyroidism with 85% to 90% sensitivity and around 81% specificity, and in the test set the corresponding values were roughly 80% and 75%. Most expanded thyroid clonotypes with a frequency above 0.001 also appeared in blood, which suggests that blood repertoires may reflect the immune response in the thyroid. No statistical method was used to predetermine the sample size, and group allocation was not hidden from the investigators. In validation, the model predicted ophthalmopathy progression with about 71% sensitivity and around 72% specificity; fewer than 15 predicted patients were CT-confirmed with GO in a median of 6.5 months.

The specimen was peripheral blood or thyroid tissue (not recorded which). The clonotype originates from an adult man with Graves' hyperthyroidism. The sequence links TRBV20-1 to TRBJ2-3, with 7 bases matching TRBD1. The CDR3: CSARRQGGTDTQYF. The sequenced DNA: TGCAGTGCTAGAAGACAGGGTGGCACAGATACGCAGTATTTT.